This TCR beta chain was sequenced in a study of T cells after yellow fever vaccination. The sample holds a few counts of this clonotype. Generation of TCR cDNA used 5'RACE template switching (which added a universal primer site and UMIs). One entry per CDR3 protein results from TCRdb running MiXCR on the 5' RACE reads. The sample has about 200,000 distinct CDR3 sequences, about 3% seen once. V was trimmed by 2 bases and J by 4 bases, leaving 14 bases between them. Germline CDR1 MNHEY, CDR2 SMNVEV (reference sequence). This CDR3 comprises 15 residues. This TCR derives from a man younger than 35 who received the YFV17D yellow fever vaccine. This chain uses TRBV27 with TRBJ1-2; D gene ambiguous. Sequenced material: CD4+ T cells sorted from PBMCs, taken 10 days after the yellow fever booster vaccination. CDR3 sequence: CASSLRPGLVYGYTF. Written as DNA, the CDR3 is TGTGCCAGCAGTTTAAGGCCAGGCTTAGTCTATGGCTACACCTTC.